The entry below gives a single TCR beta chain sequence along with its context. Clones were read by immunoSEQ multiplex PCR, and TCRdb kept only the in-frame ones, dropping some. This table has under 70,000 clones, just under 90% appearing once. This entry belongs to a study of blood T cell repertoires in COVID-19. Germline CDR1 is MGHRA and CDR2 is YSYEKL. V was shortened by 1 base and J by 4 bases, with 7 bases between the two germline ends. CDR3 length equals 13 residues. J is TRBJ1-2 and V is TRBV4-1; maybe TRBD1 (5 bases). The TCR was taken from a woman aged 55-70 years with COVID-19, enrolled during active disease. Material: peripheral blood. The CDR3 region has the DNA TGCGCCAGCAGCCAAGCAGGGATCTATGGCTACACCTTC. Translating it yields CASSQAGIYGYTF.